This T cell receptor (beta chain) was recorded in a study of cytomegalovirus exposure and HLA in healthy donors. Study-level results: Researchers reported that a few CMV-associated chains were confirmed in vitro as CMV antigen-specific. Most TCR sequences were uncommon, yet certain public TCRs appeared in many donors. Earlier results showed most TCR beta V segments being productive about 87% or about 30% of the time.

The PCR employed 60 Vbeta primers together with 13 Jbeta primers. The method was immunoSEQ multiplex PCR; TCRdb's version includes in-frame clones alone and lacks a portion of them. The sample consists of roughly 170,000 clones, less than 90% of them appearing once. V shed 1 base and J shed 11 bases, with 14 bases lying between them. Germline loops: CDR1 SGHVS, CDR2 FQNEAQ. CDR3 length equals 13 residues. Remarks on this clone: Antigen unknown.

The V and J genes are TRBV7-8 and TRBJ1-1; the D is unclear. This receptor was obtained from a middle-aged man in good health and CMV-seronegative. Material for sequencing was PBMCs. The CDR3 spells CASSLDGRVVAFF. In DNA form, the CDR3 reads TGTGCCAGCAGCTTAGACGGCCGGGTGGTTGCTTTCTTT.